This section outlines one T cell receptor (beta chain) sequence together with its context. No cognate antigen has been identified for it. Per-base quality was not reported, and no clone a single base away is much larger than it. The germline V gene yields SGHTA for CDR1 and FQGNSA for CDR2. The CDR3 spans 16 residues, from the cysteine through the phenylalanine. Here the CDR3 DNA is all that survives: 48 bases in frame from base 1. V and J are truncated by 3 bases and 3 bases respectively, leaving an intervening sequence of 18 bases. In total, around 600 healthy bone marrow donors made up the cohort. At the time of sampling, every cohort member was nominally healthy, though immune exposures that went unrecorded were likely present. The donor tested CMV seronegative and was one of the 352 seronegative cohort members. Every donor gave a peripheral blood sample, and the peripheral blood mononuclear cells from that sample were used for TCR beta sequencing. The Qiagen DNeasy Blood Extraction Kit was used to extract genomic DNA from the blood cell samples.

This record belongs to a study of cytomegalovirus exposure and HLA in healthy donors (TCRdb year 2017). Regarding the research as a whole: In an earlier analysis of roughly 500 of the donors, 276 Gb of sequence data and approximately 100 million unique TCR beta sequences from approximately 180 million T cells were reported. An early release that covered about 640 HLA-typed donors contained approximately 300 gigabases of sequencing data and tens of millions of unique TCR sequences. Among the roughly 430 genotyped donors, around 81% belonged to the genetic ancestry cluster associated with self-reported Caucasian donors. The study was designed to test whether signatures of past pathogen exposure could be identified by cataloging public T cell receptors. The study profiled the T cell repertoires of approximately 700 subjects by immunosequencing and related them to cytomegalovirus serostatus. In addition to the first cohort of about 650 subjects, a separate validation cohort of 120 different subjects was used. The study combined high-throughput TCR immunosequencing, statistical association of individual TCRs with disease status, and machine learning to predict cytomegalovirus infection status. A later analysis re-examined previously published TCR beta repertoires from just over 650 donors and added high-resolution HLA genotyping to investigate patterns of TCR occurrence. The later analysis used no new phenotypic data to find candidate immune exposures, relying instead on TCR beta sequences and their occurrence across donors. In an earlier analysis of 587 of the donors, high-throughput TCR beta sequencing was used to judge whether each TCR beta V gene segment behaved as functional or pseudogenic. Donor age, sex, ethnicity and CMV serostatus were compiled alongside the repertoire data. In a later genetic analysis, genome-wide SNP genotypes for about 55% of the roughly 700 donors were used, and that subset was treated as a discovery cohort. Every discovery cohort repertoire had been produced on one sequencing platform. HLA typing included class I and class II loci at four-digit resolution. The number of donors typed differed by locus, with roughly 629-640 for A, B, C, DRB1 and DQB1, around 500 for DQA1, 600 to 610 for DPA1, and some 450 for DPB1. Because of strong linkage in the cohort, roughly five DR-DQ haplotypes were treated as single units for association and clustering. Across some 400 genotyped donors of the cohort, an average of approximately 200,000 unique TCR beta nucleotide sequences per donor were sequenced, and approximately 17% of those sequences were non-productive.

What the work shows at the level of the full study, not this receptor alone: In this cohort, only TCR beta chains were sequenced, and detectable features were limited by the absence of alpha or paired-chain data. A later analysis found that most CMV-associated TCR beta chains appeared HLA-restricted, with HLA associations seemingly driven largely by CMV exposure. The study listed approximately 150 TCR beta chains as associated with cytomegalovirus. A cluster of highly shared sequence variants was judged likely to be a technical artifact of the sequencing pipeline. When HLA alleles, especially DR and DQ, strongly co-occurred, TCR associations were difficult to assign to individual alleles. An association between a missense DCLRE1C variant and V-gene and J-gene trimming of TCR beta chains was found in a later genetic analysis and replicated in an independent cohort. A further reported finding was that TCR beta sequences accurately predicted the HLA-A and HLA-B alleles for most subjects in the first cohort. In a later analysis, the rate of TCR association differed among HLA loci, with DRB1 alleles having the most associated TCRs and HLA-C alleles having the fewest. HLA typing was unavailable for some donors at each locus, so association tests used only the typed subset. A few of the identified cytomegalovirus-associated TCR beta chains were confirmed in vitro to be specific for cytomegalovirus antigens. The classifier was reported to diagnose cytomegalovirus status with high specificity and sensitivity in both the original and validation cohorts. In a later analysis, 15,000 to 20,000 TCR beta sequences were associated with specific HLA alleles at a false discovery rate of 0.05. Because counts were too low, about 18 rarely observed V segments, including chromosome 9 orphons, were left out of the earlier analysis of some 600 of the donors. Most TCR sequences were observed very rarely across donors, whereas some public TCRs were present in many individuals. A later analysis found that HLA-associated TCR beta chains were more clonally expanded and had lower generation probabilities than equally common non-associated chains. The authors suggested that the approach could potentially be extended to other disease states and immunological phenotypes. Correlated functional status among segregating V segments might reflect linkage disequilibrium, but an unknown experimental factor could not be ruled out. In an earlier analysis of approximately 590 of the donors, most TCR beta V segments appeared in productive rearrangements about 90% or about 30% of the time, broadly matching IMGT annotations. A later analysis reported that several top co-occurrence clusters appeared linked to parvovirus B19, influenza, CMV and Epstein-Barr virus. Some IMGT-functional V segments, including TRBV6-2 and TRBV6-3, could not be distinguished by the 87-base-pair reads and were therefore excluded. Roughly uniform sequencing depth across donors was assumed in presence/absence analyses, although this assumption may not hold. A later genetic analysis reported fewer N-insertions in productive TCRs among donors in an Asian-associated ancestry cluster than the approximately 670-donor mean. The only immune exposure information available for the cohort was CMV serostatus.

The library was made by the immunoSEQ multiplex PCR assay. For the multiplex PCR, a mixture combining 60 forward primers for TCR Vbeta segments and 13 reverse primers for TCR Jbeta segments was used. Amplification of the CDR3 region of rearranged TCR beta genes was performed with a multiplex PCR assay on genomic DNA. The amplified TCR beta libraries were sequenced on the Illumina HiSeq System as 87-base-pair reads. Per the source publication's procedure: Across the 670 or so repertoires, a later analysis counted about 81 million unique TCR beta chains, around 11 million of which were shared by at least two donors. To remove PCR and sequencing errors, raw reads were error-corrected and collapsed into unique sequences using a nearest-neighbor algorithm that merged closely related sequences. V, D and J gene segments were assigned by aligning CDR3 sequences to IMGT reference sequences. Each retained sequence needed at least a six-nucleotide match to both a V gene segment and a J gene segment. Rearrangements were classified as productive when the CDR3 lacked stop codons and remained in frame with V and J, and all other rearrangements were classified as non-productive. Following IMGT convention, CDR3 was defined as the stretch from the second conserved V-encoded cysteine to the conserved J-encoded phenylalanine. Sequences without an unambiguous match to a single V gene segment were excluded from the earlier analysis of several hundred of the donors. An earlier analysis of a few hundred of the donors called V segments functional above 56.7% productive rearrangements and segregating when the between-donor standard deviation exceeded 5%. A statistical classification framework was developed to diagnose cytomegalovirus status using the catalog of TCR beta chain sequences. In a later analysis, V and J genes were assigned by comparing TCR nucleotide sequences against IMGT/GENE-DB human TR gene sequences. Using the TCRdist pipeline, a later analysis assigned CDR3 sequences along with most-parsimonious VDJ recombination scenarios. In a later analysis, each TCR beta chain was defined by its CDR3 amino acid sequence together with its V-gene family, and reads lacking a unique V-gene family were excluded. As a way to deal with suspected cross-contamination and a sequencing artifact, a later analysis dropped hundreds of nucleotide sequences that were highly shared and had low generation probability. For each public chain, a later analysis derived a clonal expansion index from normalized ranks of inferred template counts within each repertoire. In a later analysis, generation probabilities were computed with a VDJ recombination model fitted to out-of-frame rearrangements, and the resulting probabilities were checked against IGoR. In a later analysis, TCR-TCR, TCR-HLA and TCR-CMV co-occurrence was scored with hypergeometric tests, and a repertoire-size bias correction was applied to TCR pairs. In a later analysis, false discovery rates were estimated by permuting HLA or CMV assignments 20 times. A later analysis grouped co-occurring TCRs with DBSCAN, adding TCRdist sequence similarity when clustering within HLA-allele-positive subsets. Repertoires with fewer than 30,000 or more than 120,000 public chains were left out of co-occurrence clustering, as were five repertoires with anomalous nucleotide sharing. TCRdb's version of the immuneACCESS table is confined to in-frame rearrangements and falls short of the full clone set. An unresolved V gene accounts for under half of the shortfall where checked; the remainder is of unknown origin. V and J calls and clone size are those listed in that table; D and trimming were worked out from the DNA. Here the sample has roughly 130,000 clones; roughly 83% occur a single time. The top ten constitute around 1.2% of the sample.

This sequence originates from a girl aged 2-9 years in good health and CMV-seronegative. Here the chain combines TRBV7-2 and TRBJ2-7; TRBD1 is a possible D gene, resting on 5 matching bases. Sequencing was done on a sample of PBMCs. Here the CDR3 is given as CASSFDGQGIYYEQYF. In nucleotides, the sequence is TGTGCCAGCAGCTTTGATGGACAAGGGATTTACTACGAGCAGTACTTC.